This TCR beta chain was recorded in a study of OX40 agonist ivuxolimab in advanced cancers. Whole-study findings and limits: CD4+ and CD8+ T cells in blood underwent clonal expansion by week 6 at 0.1 to 3.0 mg/kg.

A note on this clone: Antigen specificity is unknown.

Clones were read by immunoSEQ multiplex PCR, and TCRdb kept only the in-frame ones, dropping some. The sample yields 74,000 or so clones, around nine tenths seen once. CDR3 length equals 13 residues. The germline V gene has CDR1 MDHEN and CDR2 SYDVKM. After removal of 7 bases from V and 6 bases from J, the junction contained 7 bases not matched to a gene. This TCR derives from an adult with an advanced solid tumor such as melanoma, head and neck, liver or kidney cancer. The material was CD4+ or CD8+ T cells sorted from blood, obtained in a trial of the OX40 agonist ivuxolimab. This rearrangement joins TRBV28 to TRBJ2-3, with 7 bases fitting TRBD2. In DNA form, the CDR3 reads TGTGCCAGCAAAGGGCGGGAGAGGGATACGCAGTATTTT. It yields the protein CASKGRERDTQYF.